The 26 T cell receptor beta chains below all came from one sample that was sequenced in a study of blood T cell repertoires in COVID-19 (dated by TCRdb to the early 2020s). The library relied on the immunoSEQ multiplex PCR assay. Sourced from immuneACCESS, this table was stored by TCRdb with only in-frame sequences that have V and J called. A share of the clones is absent; for the studies checked, an unresolved V gene accounts for under half, and the remainder has no known explanation. The sample table holds roughly 190,000 clones, of which 75% to 85% were seen once. The top ten clones comprise 17% of the sample. Sequencing input: PBMCs or T cells enriched from blood (not recorded which). These receptors all stem from a woman between 50 and 59 years old with acute COVID-19.

The genes are TRBV5-4 and TRBJ1-2; 9 nucleotides align to TRBD1. Germline V gene lookup returns CDR1 SGHNT and CDR2 YYREEE (reference sequence). J gave up 7 bases and V 4 bases, and 8 bases lay outside the gene matches. The CDR3 runs 14 residues. CDR3 sequence: CASSPGGQGVGYTF. CDR3 DNA sequence: TGTGCCAGCAGCCCAGGGGGACAGGGCGTTGGCTACACCTTC.

This chain links TRBV5-1 with TRBJ1-5; unclear D gene. Germline V gene sequence: CDR1 SGHRS, CDR2 YFSETQ. The CDR3 extends over 15 amino acids. Trimming left V 0 bases short and J 0 bases short, with 7 bases between. DNA of the CDR3: TGCGCCAGCAGCTTGGAAGGAGTTAGCAATCAGCCCCAGCATTTT. This encodes CASSLEGVSNQPQHF.

The chain uses TRBV6-5 and TRBJ1-1; no reliable D call. Trimming pared 0 bases from V and 0 bases from J, leaving 8 bases between. This CDR3 is built from 15 residues. CDR1 is MNHEY, CDR2 SVGAGI, per germline. The CDR3 bases are TGTGCCAGCAGTTACTCGATGAACTTGAACACTGAAGCTTTCTTT. Its translation: CASSYSMNLNTEAFF.

The chain combines TRBV27 with TRBJ2-3; 11 nucleotides agree with TRBD2. V shed 6 bases, J shed 7 bases, and the junction held 9 bases outside the gene matches. This CDR3 has 15 amino acids. Looked up from germline, CDR1 is MNHEY and CDR2 is SMNVEV (reference sequence). This CDR3 is CASRLAGGGTHTQYF. In nucleotides, the CDR3 is TGTGCCAGCAGGCTAGCGGGGGGTGGCACGCATACGCAGTATTTT.

Here the CDR3 reads CATSDPGPSSYEQYV. Written as DNA, the CDR3 is TGTGCCACCAGTGATCCAGGGCCCAGCTCCTACGAGCAGTACGTC. This chain uses TRBV24-1 with TRBJ2-7, with a weak D call TRBD1 (5 bases). The germline V gene has CDR1 KGHDR and CDR2 SFDVKD. The V end was cut by 3 bases, the J end by 0 bases, with 11 bases between. The CDR3 is 15 residues long.

The CDR3 region is CSVEKEGAQYGYTF. CDR3 DNA: TGCAGCGTTGAAAAGGAGGGGGCGCAGTATGGCTACACCTTC. V usage is TRBV29-1 and J usage is TRBJ1-2; TRBD1 agrees at 7 bases. Trimming cost V 2 bases and J 5 bases; bases outside gene matches: 8. This CDR3 contains 14 residues. From germline, CDR1 is SQVTM and CDR2 ANQGSEA.

This clone has just one count. This chain's CDR3 is CASSLTPLGLAGGTDTQYF. The CDR3 nucleotides are TGTGCCAGCAGCTTAACTCCCTTGGGGTTAGCGGGGGGCACAGATACGCAGTATTTT. The V gene is TRBV7-3, the J gene TRBJ2-3; 9 bases are shared with TRBD2. CDR1 and CDR2 from the germline V gene are SGHTA and FQGTGA. The CDR3 is 19 amino acids. After removal of 0 bases from V and 1 base from J, the junction contained 11 bases not matched to a gene. Complete variable domain (other parts from reference TRBV7-3 and TRBJ2-3): GAGVSQTPSNKVTEKGKYVELRCDPISGHTALYWYRQSLGQGPEFLIYFQGTGAADDSGLPNDRFFAVRPEGSVSTLKIQRTERGDSAVYLCASSLTPLGLAGGTDTQYFGPGTRLTVL.

The chain joins TRBV18 to TRBJ2-2, with 9 positions matching TRBD2. With V trimmed by 3 bases and J by 5 bases, 4 bases remained unmatched. Germline values: CDR1 KGHSH, CDR2 LQKENI. There are 15 residues in the CDR3. CDR3 in DNA: TGTGCCAGCTCACCGTCTAGCGGGGTAACCGGGGAGCTGTTTTTT. It is translated as CASSPSSGVTGELFF.

This clone occurred once. The same CDR3 can be traced to other DNA sequences in this sample. This chain joins TRBV5-1 and TRBJ2-2, with a weak D call TRBD1 (5 bases). Trimming pared 0 bases from V and 5 bases from J, leaving 8 bases between. In germline, CDR1 is SGHRS, CDR2 YFSETQ. The CDR3 is 14 residues long. This CDR3 reads CASSLGQPTGELFF. The CDR3 DNA sequence: TGCGCCAGCAGCTTGGGACAGCCAACCGGGGAGCTGTTTTTT.

This clone was found a few times. V usage is TRBV7-7 and J usage is TRBJ2-7; 9 bases match TRBD1. The CDR3 totals 20 residues. The germline CDR1 and CDR2 sequences are SSHAT and FNYEAQ (reference sequence). V was pared by 5 bases and J by 2 bases, with 22 bases of the junction left unmatched. This CDR3 reads CASSPATTHARDRDAYEQYV. In DNA form, the CDR3 reads TGTGCCAGCAGCCCCGCGACTACCCACGCTCGGGACAGGGACGCCTACGAGCAGTACGTC.

The chain is built from TRBV6-2 or TRBV6-3 and TRBJ2-7; the match to TRBD2 covers 11 bases. With V trimmed by 5 bases and J by 2 bases, 5 bases remained unmatched. The germline V gene has CDR1 MNHEY and CDR2 SVGEGT. The CDR3 has 15 amino acids. Here the CDR3 reads CASSLTSGGPYEQYV. In nucleotides, the CDR3 is TGTGCCAGCAGTCTCACTAGCGGGGGCCCCTACGAGCAGTACGTC.

The V gene is TRBV2, the J gene TRBJ1-2, with D unresolved. V was clipped by 7 bases and J by 5 bases, with 11 bases between them. In germline, CDR1 is SNHLY, CDR2 FYNNEI. This CDR3 has 12 amino acids. The CDR3 sequence is CASTAQEYGYTF. The CDR3 DNA is TGTGCCAGCACCGCTCAGGAATATGGCTACACCTTC.

V and J are TRBV6-5 and TRBJ1-1, with TRBD1 matching 8 bases. With V trimmed by 4 bases and J by 6 bases, 7 bases remained unmatched. This CDR3 contains 14 residues. Per germline, CDR1 MNHEY and CDR2 SVGAGI. Here the CDR3 reads CASSFRQGMAEAFF. The CDR3 bases are TGTGCCAGCAGTTTCCGACAGGGGATGGCTGAAGCTTTCTTT.

The chain links TRBV6-5 to TRBJ2-2, with 9 bases aligning to TRBD2. CDR3 length: 15 residues. Trimming at V came to 8 bases and at J to 4 bases, leaving 8 bases not matched to a gene. CDR1 and CDR2 (germline): MNHEY, SVGAGI. This CDR3 reads CASPIAGDFTGELFF. Here the CDR3 DNA reads TGTGCCAGCCCTATAGCGGGGGACTTCACCGGGGAGCTGTTTTTT.

The V call is TRBV11-2, the J call TRBJ2-1, with TRBD1 matching over 10 bases. The CDR3 covers 17 residues. V lost 5 bases to trimming and J lost 1 base; unmatched junction nucleotides: 8. From germline, CDR1 is SGHAT and CDR2 FQNNGV. CDR3 DNA: TGTGCCAGCAGCCGACGCCCGGGACAGGGGTCCTACAATGAGCAGTTCTTC. Its protein is CASSRRPGQGSYNEQFF.

This sequence joins TRBV5-1 and TRBJ2-4; 13 bases line up with TRBD2. Germline-derived CDR1 and CDR2 are SGHRS and YFSETQ. CDR3 length: 18 amino acids. The junction had 13 bases not matched to a gene; V was cut back by 4 bases and J by 6 bases. The CDR3 here is CASSQPGTSGAEGNIQYF. The CDR3 DNA reads as TGCGCCAGCAGCCAGCCCGGGACTAGCGGGGCCGAGGGAAACATTCAGTACTTC.

The rearrangement uses TRBV30 and TRBJ1-2; D gene ambiguous. V lost 0 bases, J lost 3 bases, and 17 bases lay in between. This CDR3 spans 16 amino acids. The V gene's germline CDR1 is GTSNPN and CDR2 SVGIG (reference sequence). Here the CDR3 reads CAWSVLWNSGDYGYTF. The CDR3, as DNA: TGTGCCTGGAGTGTGCTTTGGAATTCCGGGGACTATGGCTACACCTTC.

This chain uses TRBV19 with TRBJ1-6; the match to TRBD1 covers 10 bases. CDR3 length: 15 amino acids. Trimming removed 4 bases from V and 8 bases from J; junction bases left unmatched: 5. Germline V lookup: CDR1 LNHDA, CDR2 SQIVND (reference sequence). CDR3 in amino acids: CASSNNDRGHSPLHF. The CDR3 nucleotides are TGTGCCAGTAGTAATAATGACAGGGGGCATTCACCCCTCCACTTT.

The DNA for the CDR3 is TGTGCCAGCAGTTTAACCGGGACTAGGCAGGAGACCCAGTACTTC. Protein product: CASSLTGTRQETQYF. The genes are TRBV6-6 and TRBJ2-5, with 8 bases matching TRBD2. This CDR3 spans 15 amino acids. The ends lost 4 bases at V and 5 bases at J; junction bases unmatched: 9. Germline CDR1 is MNHNY and CDR2 is SVGAGI (reference sequence).

The chain recombines TRBV3-1 (or the pseudogene TRBV3-2) with TRBJ2-2, with D perhaps TRBD2 (5 bases). V lost 1 base and J 4 bases, leaving 7 bases between the germline ends. CDR3 size: 14 residues. CDR1 LGHDT and CDR2 YNNKEL come from the germline V gene (reference sequence). CDR3 bases: TGTGCCAGCAGCCAAGGGCTAGCCACCGGGGAGCTGTTTTTT. This gives the protein CASSQGLATGELFF.

The chain joins TRBV5-5 to TRBJ2-3, with D tentatively TRBD2 (6 bases). The CDR3 covers 16 residues. V dropped 4 bases and J dropped 3 bases, with 18 bases sitting between them. Germline lookup yields CDR1 SGHKS and CDR2 YYEKEE (reference sequence). CDR3 amino acids: CASSAYVLGGTDTQYF. The CDR3 bases are TGTGCCAGCAGCGCTTACGTATTGGGGGGTACAGATACGCAGTATTTT.

This chain uses TRBV4-1 with TRBJ1-4; D is ambiguous. The germline CDR1 and CDR2 sequences are MGHRA and YSYEKL. Trimming removed 2 bases at V and 8 bases at J, with 15 bases between. CDR3 length: 15 residues. Here the CDR3 reads CASSQTRLENEKLFF. CDR3 coding DNA: TGCGCCAGCAGCCAAACGAGACTTGAAAACGAAAAACTGTTTTTT.

V usage is TRBV19 and J usage is TRBJ1-1; 7 bases line up with TRBD1. V trimming: 6 bases; J trimming: 3 bases; junction bases outside the gene matches: 7. The CDR3 is 14 residues long. Germline V lookup: CDR1 LNHDA, CDR2 SQIVND (reference sequence). DNA of the CDR3: TGTGCCAGTAGATCTAAGACAGGGTACACTGAAGCTTTCTTT. Protein sequence: CASRSKTGYTEAFF. Supplemented by reference TRBV19 and TRBJ1-1, the full variable domain reads DGGITQSPKYLFRKEGQNVTLSCEQNLNHDAMYWYRQDPGQGLRLIYYSQIVNDFQKGDIAEGYSVSREKKESFPLTVTSAQKNPTAFYLCASRSKTGYTEAFFGQGTRLTVV.

The chain employs TRBV3-1 (or the pseudogene TRBV3-2) and TRBJ2-3, with 7 bases matching TRBD2. J gave up 0 bases and V 3 bases, and 6 bases lay outside the gene matches. The CDR3 runs to 16 residues. The germline CDR1 and CDR2 sequences are LGHDT and YNNKEL (reference sequence). Written as DNA, the CDR3 is TGTGCCAGCAGCCACCATCTAGCGGTTAGCACAGATACGCAGTATTTT. Its protein product is CASSHHLAVSTDTQYF.

This clone was found many times. Other nucleotide sequences from this sample produce the same CDR3. V is TRBV27 and J is TRBJ1-5, with a possible D match to TRBD1 (5 bases). This CDR3 is 14 amino acids long. Germline CDR1 reads MNHEY; CDR2 reads SMNVEV (reference sequence). The V end lost 5 bases, the J end lost 3 bases, and 11 bases lay between the germline ends. The CDR3 sequence is CASSTDSSNQPQHF. The CDR3 nucleotides are TGTGCCAGCAGTACCGACAGCTCCAATCAGCCCCAGCATTTT.

The chain combines TRBV6-5 with TRBJ1-2; TRBD1 matches at 9 bases. Trimming cost V 7 bases and J 4 bases; bases outside gene matches: 7. Germline CDR1 reads MNHEY; CDR2 reads SVGAGI. CDR3 length: 14 amino acids. CDR3 protein: CASIKGTGSYGYTF. In DNA form, the CDR3 reads TGTGCCAGCATAAAAGGGACAGGGTCCTATGGCTACACCTTC.